The 31 T cell receptor beta chains presented below share a single source sample, sequenced in a study of control samples from healthy donors and cancer patients. Only in-frame clones appear in the TCRdb table, and some are missing; sequencing was by immunoSEQ multiplex PCR. Of around 100,000 clones in the sample, about nine tenths were seen once. Sequencing input: blood. The receptors were gathered from a woman aged 18-30 years in good health.

The chain is built from TRBV18 and TRBJ1-2; 7 nucleotides align to TRBD1. Germline V gene data show CDR1 as KGHSH and CDR2 as LQKENI. After removal of 3 bases from V and 8 bases from J, the junction contained 6 bases not matched to a gene. The CDR3 contains 13 residues. The CDR3 loop is CASSPEGAQGYTF. In DNA, the CDR3 is TGTGCCAGCTCACCGGAGGGGGCGCAGGGCTACACCTTC.

V gene TRBV4-1 combines with J gene TRBJ1-1; a possible D gene is TRBD1 (5 bases). The ends were cut back, 3 bases at V and 7 bases at J, with 6 bases in the middle. Looked up from germline, CDR1 is MGHRA and CDR2 is YSYEKL. CDR3 size: 11 residues. The CDR3 coding sequence is TGCGCCAGCAGCCACAGGGATGAAGCTTTCTTT. Translating gives CASSHRDEAFF.

The gene calls are TRBV19 and TRBJ1-1, with 7 bases aligning to TRBD1. V lost 4 bases, J lost 6 bases, and 8 bases stayed unmatched. Germline loops: CDR1 LNHDA, CDR2 SQIVND (reference sequence). The CDR3 runs 14 residues. The CDR3 nucleotides read TGTGCCAGTAGTACAAATATACAGGGGCCTGAAGCTTTCTTT. Protein product: CASSTNIQGPEAFF.

The gene calls are TRBV4-1 and TRBJ1-3; D is undetermined. CDR1 MGHRA and CDR2 YSYEKL come from the germline V gene. V was cut by 2 bases and J by 6 bases, with 8 bases left in between. The CDR3 consists of 13 residues. CDR3 bases: TGCGCCAGCAGCCAACGGTGGGAAAACACCATATATTTT. Protein: CASSQRWENTIYF.

The chain employs TRBV25-1 and TRBJ1-2; a possible D gene is TRBD1 (6 bases). CDR3 size: 15 residues. V was pared by 6 bases and J by 2 bases, with 16 bases between. Germline values: CDR1 MGHDK, CDR2 SYGVNS. The CDR3 nucleotides are TGTGCCAGCAGCGAAAGCCTTGACAGGAACTATGGCTACACCTTC. This sequence encodes CASSESLDRNYGYTF.

The chain links TRBV7-3 to TRBJ2-1; 9 positions agree with TRBD1. The length of the CDR3 is 15 residues. Germline values: CDR1 SGHTA, CDR2 FQGTGA. The V segment lost 6 bases and the J segment 1 base; nucleotides outside the gene matches: 4. The DNA of the CDR3 is TGTGCCAGCAGTCGCGGGACAGGGTCCTACAATGAGCAGTTCTTC. It encodes CASSRGTGSYNEQFF.

The V gene is TRBV20-1, the J gene TRBJ1-2, with no clear D. Looked up from germline, CDR1 is DFQATT and CDR2 is SNEGSKA (reference sequence). V lost 6 bases and J 7 bases, leaving 6 bases between the germline ends. The CDR3 is made up of 9 amino acids. Here the CDR3 DNA reads TGCAGTGCCCCAGCTGGCTACACCTTC. This translates into CSAPAGYTF.

In regard to this clone: Different DNA sequences within this sample yield the same CDR3. V gene TRBV20-1 combines with J gene TRBJ2-5; unclear D gene. CDR1 and CDR2 (germline): DFQATT, SNEGSKA (reference sequence). The ends were cut back, 3 bases at V and 4 bases at J, with 6 bases in the middle. This CDR3 contains 11 residues. CDR3 DNA sequence: TGCAGTGCTAGGCCCCTAGAGACCCAGTACTTC. Residues: CSARPLETQYF.

This clone came up once. This rearrangement joins TRBV9 to TRBJ1-1; unclear D gene. This CDR3 is built from 14 residues. Trimming pared 0 bases from V and 5 bases from J, leaving 11 bases between. The V gene's germline CDR1 is SGDLS and CDR2 YYNGEE. CDR3 residues: CASSVELGRTEAFF. The CDR3, as DNA: TGTGCCAGCAGCGTAGAGTTAGGGCGGACTGAAGCTTTCTTT.

The J gene is TRBJ1-1, the V gene TRBV18, with unresolved D. This CDR3 is built from 14 residues. The V and J ends lost 1 base and 1 base respectively, with 7 bases between them. Germline V gene data show CDR1 as KGHSH and CDR2 as LQKENI. CDR3: CASSPRDGNTEAFF. The CDR3 DNA is TGTGCCAGCTCACCACGAGACGGGAACACTGAAGCTTTCTTT.

V usage is TRBV7-5 and J usage is TRBJ1-4. TRBV7-5 is a pseudogene segment. The CDR3 runs 15 residues. CDR3 coding DNA: TGTGTCAGAAGCTTAGGGAGACCTGATAATGGAAAACTGTTTTTT. The encoded protein is CVRSLGRPDNGKLFF.

V and J are TRBV10-3 and TRBJ1-6; 9 nucleotides match TRBD1. From germline, CDR1 is ENHRY and CDR2 SYGVKD. CDR3 length: 14 residues. V was pared by 5 bases and J by 7 bases, with 3 bases of the junction left unmatched. In DNA form, the CDR3 reads TGTGCCATCAGTCCGGGACAGGGAAATTCACCCCTCCACTTT. This codes for CAISPGQGNSPLHF.

The chain is built from TRBV9 and TRBJ1-5; a possible D gene is TRBD1 (5 bases). The V end was cut by 4 bases, the J end by 4 bases, with 12 bases between. CDR3 length: 14 residues. Per the germline V gene, CDR1 is SGDLS and CDR2 is YYNGEE. The CDR3 region is CASSPGGVNQPQHF. CDR3 nucleotide sequence: TGTGCCAGCAGCCCCGGGGGGGTAAATCAGCCCCAGCATTTT.

V gene TRBV6-6 combines with J gene TRBJ1-4, with 9 bases identical to TRBD1. This CDR3 has 17 amino acids. Per the germline V gene, CDR1 is MNHNY and CDR2 is SVGAGI (reference sequence). V was pared by 5 bases and J by 7 bases, with 14 bases of the junction left unmatched. DNA for the CDR3: TGTGCCAGCAGTCCCCCGAGACAGGGGGGTAACGGTGAAAAACTGTTTTTT. Translating it yields CASSPPRQGGNGEKLFF.

The chain recombines TRBV5-1 with TRBJ2-1; TRBD2 matches 10 bases. The germline gives CDR1 SGHRS, CDR2 YFSETQ. The CDR3 totals 16 residues. With V trimmed by 0 bases and J by 7 bases, 7 bases remained unmatched. As DNA, the CDR3 is TGCGCCAGCAGCTTGGATCAGCGGGGGGGCCTTAATGAGCAGTTCTTC. It specifies CASSLDQRGGLNEQFF.

The V and J genes are TRBV4-1 and TRBJ2-7; D gene uncertain. The ends were cut back, 5 bases at V and 0 bases at J, with 11 bases in the middle. CDR1 and CDR2 (germline): MGHRA, YSYEKL. There are 14 residues in the CDR3. This CDR3 reads CASSDQQTSYEQYF. In DNA form, the CDR3 reads TGCGCCAGCAGCGATCAGCAGACCTCCTACGAGCAGTACTTC.

The rearrangement joins TRBV2 to TRBJ2-1; 11 positions match TRBD2. The CDR3 length is 16 residues. V dropped 6 bases and J dropped 3; count of bases not matched to a gene: 7. CDR1 and CDR2 (germline): SNHLY, FYNNEI. The CDR3 nucleotides read TGTGCCAGCAGCGATAGCGGGGGGGCAAACTACAATGAGCAGTTCTTC. It encodes CASSDSGGANYNEQFF.

The gene calls are TRBV7-9 and TRBJ2-7, with a tentative D call TRBD2 (6 bases). Germline V gene lookup returns CDR1 SEHNR and CDR2 FQNEAQ (reference sequence). Trimming took 3 bases from V and 0 from J, leaving 15 bases between them. The CDR3 has 16 amino acids. CDR3 residues: CASSFPTRLSSYEQYF. In nucleotides, the CDR3 is TGTGCCAGCAGCTTCCCGACTAGACTCTCCTCCTACGAGCAGTACTTC.

The V gene is TRBV5-8, the J gene TRBJ1-4; D uncertain. Trimming removed 0 bases at V and 4 bases at J, with 13 bases between. This CDR3 contains 16 residues. Per the germline V gene, CDR1 is SGHTS and CDR2 is YDEGEE. CDR3 in amino acids: CASSLGAGGDNEKLFF. The CDR3 bases are TGTGCCAGCAGCTTGGGGGCAGGTGGAGATAATGAAAAACTGTTTTTT. Based on the CDR3 plus reference TRBV5-8 and TRBJ1-4, the full variable domain is EAGVTQSPTHLIKTRGQQATLRCSPISGHTSVYWYQQALGLGLQFLLWYDEGEERNRGNFPPRFSGRQFPNYSSELNVNALELEDSALYLCASSLGAGGDNEKLFFGSGTQLSVL.

The chain carries TRBV27 and TRBJ2-5, with 10 bases lining up with TRBD2. The germline V gene has CDR1 MNHEY and CDR2 SMNVEV (reference sequence). V was clipped by 5 bases and J by 5 bases; unmatched bases: 5. The CDR3 length is 14 residues. The CDR3 region has the DNA TGTGCCAGCAGTAGGGGACTAGCGAGGGAGACCCAGTACTTC. This codes for CASSRGLARETQYF.

The V call is TRBV7-2, the J call TRBJ1-6; D gene unclear. Deletions cut 2 bases from V and 9 bases from J, with 11 bases between. The CDR3 is 14 amino acids. Germline V gives CDR1 SGHTA, CDR2 FQGNSA. The CDR3 nucleotides read TGTGCCAGCAGCTTATTAGGCCTGGGTTCACCCCTCCACTTT. Protein sequence: CASSLLGLGSPLHF. Full variable domain (remainder filled in from reference TRBV7-2 and TRBJ1-6): GAGVSQSPSNKVTEKGKDVELRCDPISGHTALYWYRQSLGQGLEFLIYFQGNSAPDKSGLPSDRFSAERTGGSVSTLTIQRTQQEDSAVYLCASSLLGLGSPLHFGNGTRLTVT.

The chain carries TRBV27 and TRBJ1-1; 7 bases are shared with TRBD1. Trimming took 6 bases from V and 1 from J; bases not matched to a gene: 5. CDR1 is MNHEY and CDR2 is SMNVEV in the germline V gene (reference sequence). This CDR3 region has 14 residues. The CDR3 loop reads CASRPGTENTEAFF. CDR3 DNA: TGTGCCAGCAGGCCCGGGACAGAGAACACTGAAGCTTTCTTT.

This rearrangement joins TRBV6-2 or TRBV6-3 to TRBJ1-5, with unresolved D. V dropped 0 bases and J dropped 7 bases, with 10 bases sitting between them. This CDR3 is built from 14 residues. Looked up from germline, CDR1 is MNHEY and CDR2 is SVGEGT. The CDR3 reads CASSYSEGWQPQHF. Here the CDR3 DNA reads TGTGCCAGCAGTTACTCGGAGGGATGGCAGCCCCAGCATTTT.

The rearrangement joins TRBV18 to TRBJ2-5; tentatively, D is TRBD1 or TRBD2 (5 bases each). V lost 3 bases and J 2 bases, leaving 13 bases between the germline ends. CDR3 size: 15 residues. The germline V gene encodes CDR1 KGHSH and CDR2 LQKENI. This CDR3 reads CASSPLGTRQETQYF. In DNA form, the CDR3 reads TGTGCCAGCTCACCCTTAGGGACCAGGCAAGAGACCCAGTACTTC.

The V and J genes are TRBV5-4 and TRBJ1-1; no reliable D call. The CDR3 sequence is 17 residues long. Germline assignment: CDR1 SGHNT and CDR2 YYREEE (reference sequence). V shed 3 bases and J shed 1 base, with 19 bases lying between them. As DNA, the CDR3 is TGTGCCAGCAGCTCGGTCCTGAGGCCCGCGAAGAACACTGAAGCTTTCTTT. It is translated as CASSSVLRPAKNTEAFF. Supplemented by reference TRBV5-4 and TRBJ1-1, the full variable domain reads ETGVTQSPTHLIKTRGQQVTLRCSSQSGHNTVSWYQQALGQGPQFIFQYYREEENGRGNFPPRFSGLQFPNYSSELNVNALELDDSALYLCASSSVLRPAKNTEAFFGQGTRLTVV.

The chain has TRBV29-1 and TRBJ1-3; D uncertain. The length of the CDR3 is 14 residues. The V gene's germline CDR1 is SQVTM and CDR2 ANQGSEA. V lost 4 bases, J lost 4 bases, and 14 bases lay in between. The CDR3 spells CSVASAALGNTIYF. The CDR3 region has the DNA TGCAGCGTTGCTTCTGCAGCTCTGGGAAACACCATATATTTT.

In this sample, this clone turned up a few times. V is TRBV5-1 and J is TRBJ1-1; D ambiguous. This CDR3 is 18 amino acids long. The germline V and J ends were trimmed by 4 bases and 0 bases, with 22 bases remaining between them. Per germline, CDR1 SGHRS and CDR2 YFSETQ. CDR3 DNA sequence: TGCGCCAGCAGCCCCCGACCGAATCCTGGGGAGATGAACACTGAAGCTTTCTTT. Translated: CASSPRPNPGEMNTEAFF.

This chain connects TRBV3-1 (or the pseudogene TRBV3-2) to TRBJ2-7, with 8 bases aligning to TRBD1. CDR1 and CDR2 from the germline V gene are LGHDT and YNNKEL (reference sequence). J was trimmed by 1 base and V by 5 bases; bases with no gene match: 7. CDR3 length equals 15 residues. The CDR3, as DNA: TGTGCCAGCAGCTCTCACTGGACAGGGTCCTACGAGCAGTACTTC. It specifies CASSSHWTGSYEQYF.

The table lists this clone with a count of one. The chain joins TRBV13 to TRBJ2-1; D ambiguous. V was pared by 6 bases and J by 5 bases, with 5 bases between. This CDR3 is 11 amino acids long. The germline V gene encodes CDR1 PRHDT and CDR2 FYEKMQ (reference sequence). The CDR3: CASREDNEQFF. The CDR3 nucleotides are TGTGCCAGCAGGGAAGACAATGAGCAGTTCTTC.

The chain joins TRBV2 to TRBJ1-2; TRBD1 agrees at 11 bases. The trim removed 10 bases at V and 2 bases at J, leaving 3 bases unmatched. Germline CDR1 reads SNHLY; CDR2 reads FYNNEI. This CDR3 contains 13 residues. The CDR3 sequence is CATRDRGNYGYTF. The CDR3 coding sequence is TGTGCCACGAGGGACAGGGGGAACTATGGCTACACCTTC. The whole variable domain, remainder taken from reference TRBV2 and TRBJ1-2, is EPEVTQTPSHQVTQMGQEVILRCVPISNHLYFYWYRQILGQKVEFLVSFYNNEISEKSEIFDDQFSVERPDGSNFTLKIRSTKLEDSAMYFCATRDRGNYGYTFGSGTRLTVV.

The J gene is TRBJ2-1, the V gene TRBV5-1; the D is unclear. This CDR3 is 13 amino acids long. V lost 4 bases and J lost 7, with 12 bases in between. Germline loops: CDR1 SGHRS, CDR2 YFSETQ. CDR3 residues: CASSHAAMNEQFF. CDR3 in DNA: TGCGCCAGCAGCCACGCCGCGATGAATGAGCAGTTCTTC.